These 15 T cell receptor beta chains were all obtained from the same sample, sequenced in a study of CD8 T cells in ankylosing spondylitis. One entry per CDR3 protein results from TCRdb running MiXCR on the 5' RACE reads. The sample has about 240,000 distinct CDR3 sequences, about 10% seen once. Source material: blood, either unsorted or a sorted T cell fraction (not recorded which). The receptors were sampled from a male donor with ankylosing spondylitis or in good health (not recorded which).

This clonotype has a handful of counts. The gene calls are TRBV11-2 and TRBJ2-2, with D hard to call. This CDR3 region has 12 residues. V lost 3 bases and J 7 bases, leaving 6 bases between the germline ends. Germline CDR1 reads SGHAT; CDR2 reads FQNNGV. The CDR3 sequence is CASSLGYGELFF. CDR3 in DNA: TGTGCCAGCAGCTTGGGGTACGGGGAGCTGTTTTTT.

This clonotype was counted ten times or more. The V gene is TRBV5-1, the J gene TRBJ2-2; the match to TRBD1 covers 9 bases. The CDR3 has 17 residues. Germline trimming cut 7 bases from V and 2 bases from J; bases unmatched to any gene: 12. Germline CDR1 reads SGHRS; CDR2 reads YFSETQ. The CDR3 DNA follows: TGCGCCAGCCGGGCCGGACAGGGGAATTTAAACACCGGGGAGCTGTTTTTT. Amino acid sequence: CASRAGQGNLNTGELFF.

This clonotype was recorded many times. The CDR3 reads CSARQGIQPQHF. In nucleotides, the CDR3 is TGCAGTGCTAGACAGGGGATTCAGCCCCAGCATTTT. The chain recombines TRBV20-1 with TRBJ1-5, with D possibly being TRBD1 (6 bases). There are 12 residues in the CDR3. Trimming stripped 2 bases from V and 6 bases from J, with 8 bases between. Germline V gene data show CDR1 as DFQATT and CDR2 as SNEGSKA (reference sequence).

Here the CDR3 DNA reads TGTGCCAGCAGGATAAGGGGAAATACTGAAGCTTTCTTT. Its protein is CASRIRGNTEAFF. The rearrangement uses TRBV12-3 or TRBV12-4 and TRBJ1-1, with D maybe TRBD1 (5 bases). The V and J ends lost 6 bases and 5 bases respectively, with 13 bases between them. CDR3 length equals 13 residues.

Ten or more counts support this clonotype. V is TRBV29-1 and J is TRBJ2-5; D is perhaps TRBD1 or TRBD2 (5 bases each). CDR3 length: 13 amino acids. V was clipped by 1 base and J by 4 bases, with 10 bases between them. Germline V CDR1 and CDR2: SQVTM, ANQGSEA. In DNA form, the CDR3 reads TGCAGCGTTGAAGGGCAGGGAGTAGAGACCCAGTACTTC. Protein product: CSVEGQGVETQYF.

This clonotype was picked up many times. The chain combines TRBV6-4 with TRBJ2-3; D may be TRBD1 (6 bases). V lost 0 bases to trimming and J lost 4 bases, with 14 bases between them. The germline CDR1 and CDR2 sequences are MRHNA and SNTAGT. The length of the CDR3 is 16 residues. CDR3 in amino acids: CASSDSSQGPADTQYF. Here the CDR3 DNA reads TGTGCCAGCAGTGACTCGTCTCAGGGGCCCGCAGATACGCAGTATTTT.

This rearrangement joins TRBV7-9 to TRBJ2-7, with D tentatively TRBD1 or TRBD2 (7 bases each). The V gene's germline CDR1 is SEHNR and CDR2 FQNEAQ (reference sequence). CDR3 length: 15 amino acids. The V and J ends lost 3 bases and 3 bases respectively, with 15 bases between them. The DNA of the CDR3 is TGTGCCAGCAGCTTGGGGGGGACAGAGTTCTACGAGCAGTACTTC. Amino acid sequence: CASSLGGTEFYEQYF.

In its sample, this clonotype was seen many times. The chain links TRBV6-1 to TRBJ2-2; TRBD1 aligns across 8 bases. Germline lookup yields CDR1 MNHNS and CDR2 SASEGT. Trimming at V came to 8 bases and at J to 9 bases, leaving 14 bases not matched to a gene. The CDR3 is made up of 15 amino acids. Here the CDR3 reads CASLTPGQVHRELFF. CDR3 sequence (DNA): TGTGCCAGCCTCACCCCGGGACAGGTCCACCGGGAGCTGTTTTTT.

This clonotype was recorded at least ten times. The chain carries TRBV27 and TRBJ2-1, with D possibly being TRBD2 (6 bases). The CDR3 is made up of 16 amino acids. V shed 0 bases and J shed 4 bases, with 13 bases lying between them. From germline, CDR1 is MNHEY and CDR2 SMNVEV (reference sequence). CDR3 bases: TGTGCCAGCAGTTTATCCTCGGGGGACCAGTACAATGAGCAGTTCTTC. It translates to CASSLSSGDQYNEQFF.

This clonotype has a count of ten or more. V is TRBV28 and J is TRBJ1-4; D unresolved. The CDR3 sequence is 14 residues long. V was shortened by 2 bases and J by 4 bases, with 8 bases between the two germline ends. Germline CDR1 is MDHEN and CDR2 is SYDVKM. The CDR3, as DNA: TGTGCCAGCAGTTTAAAGCTGAATAATGAAAAACTGTTTTTT. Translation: CASSLKLNNEKLFF.

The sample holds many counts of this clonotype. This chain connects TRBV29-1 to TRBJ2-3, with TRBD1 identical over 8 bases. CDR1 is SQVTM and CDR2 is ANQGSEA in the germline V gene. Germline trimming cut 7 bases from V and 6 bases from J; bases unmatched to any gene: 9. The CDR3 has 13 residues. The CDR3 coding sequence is TGCAGCGCTGACAGGGGCCTGGTGGATACGCAGTATTTT. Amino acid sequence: CSADRGLVDTQYF.

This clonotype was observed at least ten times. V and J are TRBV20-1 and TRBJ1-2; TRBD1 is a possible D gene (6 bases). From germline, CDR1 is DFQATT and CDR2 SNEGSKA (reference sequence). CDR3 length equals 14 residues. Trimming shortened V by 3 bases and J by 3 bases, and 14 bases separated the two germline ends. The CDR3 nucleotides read TGCAGTGCTAGGACCAGGGGAAATGACTATGGCTACACCTTC. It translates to CSARTRGNDYGYTF.

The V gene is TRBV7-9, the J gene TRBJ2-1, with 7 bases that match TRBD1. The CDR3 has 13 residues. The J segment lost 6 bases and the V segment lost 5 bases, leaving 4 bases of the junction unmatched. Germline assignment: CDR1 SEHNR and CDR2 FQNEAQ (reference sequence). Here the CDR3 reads CASSPRGPNEQFF. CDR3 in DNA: TGTGCCAGCAGCCCAAGGGGGCCCAATGAGCAGTTCTTC.

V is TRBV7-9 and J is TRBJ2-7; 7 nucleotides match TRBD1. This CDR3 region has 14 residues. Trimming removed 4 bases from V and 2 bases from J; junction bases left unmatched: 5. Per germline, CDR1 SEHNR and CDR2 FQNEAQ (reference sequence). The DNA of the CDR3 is TGTGCCAGCAGCTCGAACGACAGGGCCTACGAGCAGTACTTC. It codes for CASSSNDRAYEQYF.

The CDR3 sequence is CSVPLQERDEVDTQYF. CDR3 DNA: TGCAGCGTCCCCTTACAGGAGCGGGATGAGGTAGATACGCAGTATTTT. This chain joins TRBV29-1 and TRBJ2-3; 7 positions agree with TRBD2. The CDR3 loop spans 16 amino acids. V dropped 6 bases and J dropped 5; count of bases not matched to a gene: 17. CDR1 is SQVTM, CDR2 ANQGSEA, per germline.